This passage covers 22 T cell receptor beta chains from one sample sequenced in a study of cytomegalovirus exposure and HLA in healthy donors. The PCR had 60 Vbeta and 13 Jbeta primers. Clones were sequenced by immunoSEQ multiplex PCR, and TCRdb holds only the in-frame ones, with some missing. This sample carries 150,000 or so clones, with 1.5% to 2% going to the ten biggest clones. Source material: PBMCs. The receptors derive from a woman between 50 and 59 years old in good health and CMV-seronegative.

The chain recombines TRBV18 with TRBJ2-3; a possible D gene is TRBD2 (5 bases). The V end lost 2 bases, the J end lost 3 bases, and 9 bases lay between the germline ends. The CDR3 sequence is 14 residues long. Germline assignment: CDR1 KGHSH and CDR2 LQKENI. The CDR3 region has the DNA TGTGCCAGCTCACCATTAAGGGAGACAGATACGCAGTATTTT. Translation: CASSPLRETDTQYF.

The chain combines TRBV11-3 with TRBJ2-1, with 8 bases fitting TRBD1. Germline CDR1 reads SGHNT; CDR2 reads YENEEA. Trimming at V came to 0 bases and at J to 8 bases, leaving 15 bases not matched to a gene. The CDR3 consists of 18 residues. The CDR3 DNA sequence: TGTGCCAGCAGCTTAGATACCCGTAGACAGGGGAGTGGGGATGAGCAGTTCTTC. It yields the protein CASSLDTRRQGSGDEQFF.

The CDR3 DNA reads TGCGCCAGCAGCCTTTCTGCAGGGATCGGTAACTATGGCTACACCTTC. This codes for CASSLSAGIGNYGYTF. The chain combines TRBV4-1 with TRBJ1-2; tentatively, D is TRBD1 (5 bases). The V gene lost 4 bases and the J gene lost 1 base, with 16 bases spanning the gap. The germline CDR1 and CDR2 sequences are MGHRA and YSYEKL. The CDR3 is 16 residues long.

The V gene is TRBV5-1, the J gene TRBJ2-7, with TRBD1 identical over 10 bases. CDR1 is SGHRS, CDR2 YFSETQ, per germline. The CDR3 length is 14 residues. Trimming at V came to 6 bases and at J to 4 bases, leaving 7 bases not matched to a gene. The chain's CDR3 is CASNPGQGVYEQYF. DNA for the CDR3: TGCGCCAGCAATCCTGGACAGGGGGTGTACGAGCAGTACTTC.

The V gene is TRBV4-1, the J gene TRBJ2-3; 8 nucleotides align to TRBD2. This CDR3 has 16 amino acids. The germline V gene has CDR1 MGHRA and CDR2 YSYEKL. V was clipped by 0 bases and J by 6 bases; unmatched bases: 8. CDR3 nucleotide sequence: TGCGCCAGCAGCCAAGAGCGGGGGGCAAGGGGGGATACGCAGTATTTT. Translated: CASSQERGARGDTQYF.

The CDR3 sequence is CASSSVRLAGNEQFF. DNA for the CDR3: TGTGCCAGCAGTTCCGTACGACTAGCGGGGAATGAGCAGTTCTTC. The chain uses TRBV27 and TRBJ2-1; 11 positions match TRBD2. This CDR3 spans 15 amino acids. V was pared by 4 bases and J by 7 bases, with 6 bases of the junction left unmatched. Germline CDR1 reads MNHEY; CDR2 reads SMNVEV (reference sequence).

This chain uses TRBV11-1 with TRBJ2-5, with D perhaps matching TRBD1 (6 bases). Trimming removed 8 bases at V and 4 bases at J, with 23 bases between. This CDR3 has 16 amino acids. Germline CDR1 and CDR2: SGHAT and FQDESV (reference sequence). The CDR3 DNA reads TGTGCCAGCCGCCCATCGGTCCTGGGGGCTGGAGAGACCCAGTACTTC. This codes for CASRPSVLGAGETQYF.

The CDR3, as DNA: TGTGCCAGCAGCCCCGTCTCCGGGGGTACGCAGTATTTT. This gives the protein CASSPVSGGTQYF. This chain connects TRBV9 to TRBJ2-3, with D perhaps matching TRBD2 (6 bases). V was trimmed by 4 bases and J by 8 bases, leaving 14 bases between them. The CDR3 runs 13 residues. Looked up from germline, CDR1 is SGDLS and CDR2 is YYNGEE.

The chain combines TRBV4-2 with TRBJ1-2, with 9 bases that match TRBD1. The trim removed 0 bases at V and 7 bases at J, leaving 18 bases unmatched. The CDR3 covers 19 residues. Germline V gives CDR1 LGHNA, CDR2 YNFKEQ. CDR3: CASSQEGLSGQGFQGGYTF. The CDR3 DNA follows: TGTGCCAGCAGCCAAGAGGGTTTATCGGGACAGGGTTTTCAAGGTGGCTACACCTTC.

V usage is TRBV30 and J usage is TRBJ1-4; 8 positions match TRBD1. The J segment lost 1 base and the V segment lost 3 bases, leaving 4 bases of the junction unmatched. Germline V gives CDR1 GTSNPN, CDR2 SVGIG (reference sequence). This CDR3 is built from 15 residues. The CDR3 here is CAWRQGAGTNEKLFF. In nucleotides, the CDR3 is TGTGCCTGGAGGCAGGGGGCAGGAACTAATGAAAAACTGTTTTTT.

The CDR3 DNA sequence: TGCGCCAGCGGGTCCGGGCGGGAGGGATACTACAATGAGCAGTTCTTC. It encodes CASGSGREGYYNEQFF. V gene TRBV5-1 combines with J gene TRBJ2-1; TRBD2 matches 9 bases. The CDR3 contains 16 residues. V lost 7 bases and J lost 3; bases outside the gene matches: 11. Looked up from germline, CDR1 is SGHRS and CDR2 is YFSETQ. The variable domain in full, with the rest retrieved from reference TRBV5-1 and TRBJ2-1, is KAGVTQTPRYLIKTRGQQVTLSCSPISGHRSVSWYQQTPGQGLQFLFEYFSETQRNKGNFPGRFSGRQFSNSRSEMNVSTLELGDSALYLCASGSGREGYYNEQFFGPGTRLTVL.

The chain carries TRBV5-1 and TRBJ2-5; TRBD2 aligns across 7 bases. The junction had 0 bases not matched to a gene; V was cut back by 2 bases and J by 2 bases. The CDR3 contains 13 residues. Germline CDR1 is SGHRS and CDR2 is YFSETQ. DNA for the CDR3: TGCGCCAGCAGCTTCGGGGGGCAAGAGACCCAGTACTTC. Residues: CASSFGGQETQYF.

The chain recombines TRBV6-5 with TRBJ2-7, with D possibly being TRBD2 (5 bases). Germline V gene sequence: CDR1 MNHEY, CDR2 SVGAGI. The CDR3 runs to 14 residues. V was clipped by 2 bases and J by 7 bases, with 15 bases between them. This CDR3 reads CASSYDSGTGEQYF. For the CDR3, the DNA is TGTGCCAGCAGTTACGACTCGGGAACGGGGGAGCAGTACTTC.

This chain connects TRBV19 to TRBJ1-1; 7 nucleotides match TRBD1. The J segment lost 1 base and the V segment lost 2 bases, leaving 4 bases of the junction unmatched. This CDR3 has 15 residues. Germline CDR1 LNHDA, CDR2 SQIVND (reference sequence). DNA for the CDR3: TGTGCCAGTAGTATACAAGGACAGGCGAACACTGAAGCTTTCTTT. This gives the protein CASSIQGQANTEAFF.

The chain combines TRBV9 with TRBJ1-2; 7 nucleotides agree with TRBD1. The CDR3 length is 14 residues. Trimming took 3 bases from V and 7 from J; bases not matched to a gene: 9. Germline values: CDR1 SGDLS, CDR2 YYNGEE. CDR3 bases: TGTGCCAGCAGCGCCACAGGGGCGGGAGGTGGCTACACCTTC. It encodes CASSATGAGGGYTF.

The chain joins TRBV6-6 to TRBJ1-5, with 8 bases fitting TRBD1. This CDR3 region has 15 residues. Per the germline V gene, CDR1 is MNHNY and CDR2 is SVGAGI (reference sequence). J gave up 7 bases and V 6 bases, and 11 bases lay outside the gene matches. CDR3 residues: CASRQPDRAGQPQHF. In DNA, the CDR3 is TGTGCCAGCAGACAACCGGACAGGGCTGGGCAGCCCCAGCATTTT.

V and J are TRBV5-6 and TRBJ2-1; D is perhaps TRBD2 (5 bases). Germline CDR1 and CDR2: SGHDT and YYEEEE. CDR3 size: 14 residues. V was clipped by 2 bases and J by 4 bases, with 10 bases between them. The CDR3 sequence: CASSFFSAYNEQFF. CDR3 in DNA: TGTGCCAGCAGCTTTTTTAGCGCGTACAATGAGCAGTTCTTC.

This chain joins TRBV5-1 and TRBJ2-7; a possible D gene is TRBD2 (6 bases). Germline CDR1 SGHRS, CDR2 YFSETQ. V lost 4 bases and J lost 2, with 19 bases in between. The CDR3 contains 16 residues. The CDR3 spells CASSPGAGPLAYEQYF. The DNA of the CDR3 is TGCGCCAGCAGCCCGGGAGCCGGACCACTCGCCTACGAGCAGTACTTC.

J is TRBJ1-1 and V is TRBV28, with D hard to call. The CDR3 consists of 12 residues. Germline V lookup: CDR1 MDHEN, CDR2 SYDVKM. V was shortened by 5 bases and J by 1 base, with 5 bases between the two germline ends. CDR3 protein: CASSIQNTEAFF. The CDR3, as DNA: TGTGCCAGCAGTATCCAGAACACTGAAGCTTTCTTT.

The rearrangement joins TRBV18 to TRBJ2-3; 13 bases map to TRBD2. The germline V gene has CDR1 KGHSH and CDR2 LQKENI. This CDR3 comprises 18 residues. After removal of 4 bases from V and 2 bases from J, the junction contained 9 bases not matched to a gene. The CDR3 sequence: CASSRDRLAGGLTDTQYF. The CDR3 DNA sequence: TGTGCCAGCTCACGGGACAGACTAGCGGGGGGACTCACAGATACGCAGTATTTT.

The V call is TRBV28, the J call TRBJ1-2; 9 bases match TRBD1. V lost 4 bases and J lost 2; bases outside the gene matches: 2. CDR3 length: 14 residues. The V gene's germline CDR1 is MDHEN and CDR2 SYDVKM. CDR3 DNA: TGTGCCAGCAGTTGGGACAGGGAAAACTATGGCTACACCTTC. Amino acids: CASSWDRENYGYTF.

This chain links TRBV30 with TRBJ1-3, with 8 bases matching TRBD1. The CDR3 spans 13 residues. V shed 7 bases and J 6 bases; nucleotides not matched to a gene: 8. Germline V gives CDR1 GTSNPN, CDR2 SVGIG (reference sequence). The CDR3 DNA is TGTGCCTTAATAAGACAGGGGCCAAACACCATATATTTT. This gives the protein CALIRQGPNTIYF.